This T cell receptor (beta chain) stems from a study of shared clonotypes between healthy human individuals. Whole-study findings and limits: Only a few donors were included, so the genetic and exposure-history diversity represented was limited. Sorted-subset sequencing was shown by rarefaction to be incomplete despite large depth. About 4.5% of naive CD4 clonotypes were common to four donors.

A word on this clone: The antigen remains undetermined.

CD45RO-negative, CCR7-selected cells formed the naive CD8 fraction, which excluded terminally differentiated effector memory CD45RA+ cells. The method was immunoSEQ multiplex PCR; TCRdb's version includes in-frame clones alone and lacks a portion of them. The sample carries millions of clones, just over 90% recorded once. CDR3 length: 14 residues. V was shortened by 3 bases and J by 2 bases, with 10 bases between the two germline ends. Germline-derived CDR1 and CDR2 are WNHNN and SYGVQD (reference sequence). V gene TRBV10-1 combines with J gene TRBJ2-5; the D is unclear. Sequencing was performed on naive CD8+ T cells from PBMCs. This receptor was identified in a man younger than 35 in good health. Some clones in this sample may be carry-over from other donors' samples. The CDR3 nucleotides are TGCGCCAGCAGTGACTTGGCGGAACAAGAGACCCAGTACTTC. It specifies CASSDLAEQETQYF.